A selection of T cell receptor beta chains follows, all from one sample in a study of cytomegalovirus exposure and HLA in healthy donors. Clones were read by immunoSEQ multiplex PCR, and TCRdb kept only the in-frame ones, dropping some. This table holds about 180,000 clones, approximately 86% found once. Material for sequencing was PBMCs. Source of these receptors: a man aged 18 to 30 in good health and CMV-seropositive. The CDR3 runs from the conserved cysteine through the conserved F or W. Each record gives: V gene, clone size, J gene, D gene, CDR3 DNA, CDR3 protein. D genes are given only for firm matches. Only part of the rows carry a size: once, few, many, or a class if the clone is expanded.

V: TRBV27; size: -; J: TRBJ1-3; D: -; DNA: TGTGCCAGCAGAACCGCCAGCTCTGGAAACACCATATATTTT; CDR3: CASRTASSGNTIYF
V: TRBV15; size: -; J: TRBJ2-1; D: -; DNA: TGTGCCACCAACCCAGGGGGGTCCTACAATGAGCAGTTCTTC; CDR3: CATNPGGSYNEQFF
V: TRBV5-6; size: -; J: TRBJ2-1; D: -; DNA: TGTGCCAGCAGCTTGGGCGGGACGGAGTTCTTC; CDR3: CASSLGGTEFF
V: TRBV4-3; size: once; J: TRBJ1-5; D: -; DNA: TGCGCCAGCAGCCAAGACTTTGGACAACTTCAGCCCCAGCATTTT; CDR3: CASSQDFGQLQPQHF
V: TRBV4-3; size: -; J: TRBJ2-3; D: -; DNA: TGCGCCAGCAGCCAAGATCCCGGGAGAGCAGATACGCAGTATTTT; CDR3: CASSQDPGRADTQYF
V: TRBV4-3; size: -; J: TRBJ2-2; D: -; DNA: TGCGCCAGCAGCGAGCAAGTCACCGGGGAGCTGTTTTTT; CDR3: CASSEQVTGELFF
V: TRBV29-1; size: -; J: TRBJ2-1; D: TRBD2; DNA: TGCAGCGTTGAAGGGCTAGCGGGAGCCTACAATGAGCAGTTCTTC; CDR3: CSVEGLAGAYNEQFF
V: TRBV7-2; size: -; J: TRBJ2-5; D: TRBD1; DNA: TGTGCCAGCAGCCGGGACAGGGGGCGCGGAGAGACCCAGTACTTC; CDR3: CASSRDRGRGETQYF
V: TRBV7-3; size: -; J: TRBJ2-7; D: TRBD2; DNA: TGTGCCAGCAGCTTAGAGCCTAGCGGGAGTAGAGAGCAGTACTTC; CDR3: CASSLEPSGSREQYF
V: TRBV7-6; size: -; J: TRBJ1-3; D: TRBD1; DNA: TGTGCCAGCAGCTTAGGGACAGGCTCTGGAAACACCATATATTTT; CDR3: CASSLGTGSGNTIYF
V: TRBV11-2; size: -; J: TRBJ1-4; D: -; DNA: TGTGCCAGCAGCTTCGTGACAGAGATCGGAGAAAAACTGTTTTTT; CDR3: CASSFVTEIGEKLFF
V: TRBV9; size: -; J: TRBJ2-5; D: -; DNA: TGTGCCAGCAGCGTAGCGGGGTTCCAAGAGACCCAGTACTTC; CDR3: CASSVAGFQETQYF
V: TRBV29-1; size: -; J: TRBJ1-3; D: TRBD1; DNA: TGCAGCGTTGGAGGGACAGCTGGAAACACCATATATTTT; CDR3: CSVGGTAGNTIYF
V: TRBV4-1; size: -; J: TRBJ2-1; D: -; DNA: TGCGCCAGCAGCCTGGAGCGGTACAATGAGCAGTTCTTC; CDR3: CASSLERYNEQFF
V: TRBV6-7; size: -; J: TRBJ1-1; D: -; DNA: TGTGCCAGCAGTACCCCGGACACAGGTAGTCTGGGAGCTTTCTTT; CDR3: CASSTPDTGSLGAFF
V: TRBV4-1; size: -; J: TRBJ1-1; D: -; DNA: TGCGCCAGCAGCCTTCGAAACCGGGGGAGGAACACTGAAGCTTTCTTT; CDR3: CASSLRNRGRNTEAFF
V: TRBV6-6; size: -; J: TRBJ2-5; D: TRBD1; DNA: TGTGCCAGCAGTTACGGCCAGGGGGCACAAGAGACCCAGTACTTC; CDR3: CASSYGQGAQETQYF
V: TRBV28; size: -; J: TRBJ2-1; D: -; DNA: TGTGCCAGCAGTTTAGGAGCCCGTTACAATGAGCAGTTCTTC; CDR3: CASSLGARYNEQFF
V: TRBV10-1; size: -; J: TRBJ2-7; D: -; DNA: TGCGCCAGCAGTCCCTCGGGGTTCCCCCCTGAGGAGCAGTACTTC; CDR3: CASSPSGFPPEEQYF
V: TRBV7-9; size: few; J: TRBJ2-7; D: TRBD1; DNA: TGTGCCAGCACCGAATATACAGGGGACTACGAGCAGTACTTC; CDR3: CASTEYTGDYEQYF
V: TRBV7-2; size: -; J: TRBJ1-2; D: -; DNA: TGTGCCAGCAGCTTAACTGCGGGGGGCCATGGCTATGGCTACACCTTC; CDR3: CASSLTAGGHGYGYTF
V: TRBV6-1; size: few; J: TRBJ2-7; D: -; DNA: TGTGCCAGCAGTGAAGCCGGAGATAACGAGCAGTACTTC; CDR3: CASSEAGDNEQYF
V: TRBV5-5; size: -; J: TRBJ1-5; D: TRBD1; DNA: TGTGCCAGCAGCCCGGGACAGGGGCAGCCCCAGCATTTT; CDR3: CASSPGQGQPQHF
V: TRBV7-2; size: -; J: TRBJ1-6; D: -; DNA: TGTGCCAGCAGCACTAATCCCCTTTCACCCCTCCACTTT; CDR3: CASSTNPLSPLHF
V: TRBV6-1; size: once; J: TRBJ2-7; D: TRBD2; DNA: TGTGCCAGCAGCTTAGCGGGAGGGCCGAACGAGCAGTACTTC; CDR3: CASSLAGGPNEQYF
V: TRBV7-6; size: -; J: TRBJ2-7; D: TRBD1; DNA: TGTGCCAGCAGCTTAGGAGCCGGGACAGGGGCCTACGAGCAGTACTTC; CDR3: CASSLGAGTGAYEQYF
V: TRBV27; size: -; J: TRBJ2-1; D: TRBD2; DNA: TGTGCCAGCAGAGGGACTAGCGGGAGAGGGGGCTCCTACAATGAGCAGTTCTTC; CDR3: CASRGTSGRGGSYNEQFF
V: TRBV4-1; size: -; J: TRBJ2-7; D: -; DNA: TGCGCCAGCAGCCTCCTAGGCAGCGGTGGGAGCGAGCAGTACTTC; CDR3: CASSLLGSGGSEQYF
V: TRBV11-2; size: -; J: TRBJ1-6; D: TRBD1; DNA: TGTGCCAGCAGCTTCCCGGGGACAGGGGAGGATTGGAATTCACCCCTCCACTTT; CDR3: CASSFPGTGEDWNSPLHF
V: TRBV6-5; size: -; J: TRBJ2-7; D: -; DNA: TGTGCCAGCAGTTACTCTAGCTCCTACGAGCAGTACTTC; CDR3: CASSYSSSYEQYF
V: TRBV5-6; size: -; J: TRBJ1-1; D: TRBD1; DNA: TGTGCCAGCAGCTTAGTGGACAGGGGGGGAACTGAAGCTTTCTTT; CDR3: CASSLVDRGGTEAFF
V: TRBV7-2; size: -; J: TRBJ1-1; D: -; DNA: TGTGCCAGCAGCTCCGGGAGGGCCACTGAAGCTTTCTTT; CDR3: CASSSGRATEAFF
V: TRBV9; size: -; J: TRBJ2-1; D: TRBD1; DNA: TGTGCCAGCAGCGCTCCGGACAGGGAAGATGAGCAGTTCTTC; CDR3: CASSAPDREDEQFF
V: TRBV9; size: -; J: TRBJ2-5; D: -; DNA: TGTGCCAGCAGCGTAGAAGGGGTTCAAGAGACCCAGTACTTC; CDR3: CASSVEGVQETQYF
V: TRBV20-1; size: -; J: TRBJ1-1; D: -; DNA: TGCAGTGCTCCCGGGGGTATCGCTTTCTTT; CDR3: CSAPGGIAFF
V: TRBV25-1; size: -; J: TRBJ2-2; D: TRBD1; DNA: TGTGCCAGCAGACAGGGGGCCGGGGAGCTGTTTTTT; CDR3: CASRQGAGELFF
V: TRBV10-3; size: -; J: TRBJ2-5; D: TRBD1; DNA: TGTGCCATCAGTGAAGGACAGGGCCAAGAGACCCAGTACTTC; CDR3: CAISEGQGQETQYF
V: TRBV21-1; size: once; J: TRBJ1-3; D: -; DNA: TGTGCCAGCAGCAAAGACCGATCGAGGGCGGCAGCGAAGTATCCTACCCGCTCTGGAAACACCATATATTTT; CDR3: CASSKDRSRAAAKYPTRSGNTIYF
V: TRBV19; size: -; J: TRBJ1-3; D: TRBD1; DNA: TGTGCCAGTAGAGACGACAGGGGGCACGGAAACACCATATATTTT; CDR3: CASRDDRGHGNTIYF
V: TRBV15; size: -; J: TRBJ2-7; D: TRBD2; DNA: TGTGCCACCAGCCTTAGACTAGCTGCCGAGCAGTACTTC; CDR3: CATSLRLAAEQYF
V: TRBV18; size: -; J: TRBJ2-2; D: TRBD1; DNA: TGTGCCAGCTCACGCGGTACCGGGACAGGGGCAACCGGGGAGCTGTTTTTT; CDR3: CASSRGTGTGATGELFF
V: TRBV27; size: -; J: TRBJ2-7; D: TRBD2; DNA: TGTGCCAGCAGTTTTTCGACTAGCGGCTCCTACGAGCAGTACTTC; CDR3: CASSFSTSGSYEQYF
V: TRBV6-4; size: -; J: TRBJ2-1; D: -; DNA: TGTGCCAGCAGTGTAGCAGAGTACAATGAGCAGTTCTTC; CDR3: CASSVAEYNEQFF
V: TRBV6-6; size: -; J: TRBJ2-5; D: TRBD2; DNA: TGTGCCAGCAGTTATCCGGGGGGTCAAGAGACCCAGTACTTC; CDR3: CASSYPGGQETQYF
V: TRBV10-3; size: once; J: TRBJ2-2; D: TRBD2; DNA: TGTGCCATCACGGCTAGCGGGAGGATAAGGACCGGGGAGCTGTTTTTT; CDR3: CAITASGRIRTGELFF
V: TRBV6-5; size: -; J: TRBJ2-5; D: -; DNA: TGTGCCAGCAGTTGGGCCAGCGGCGGGGAGACCCAGTACTTC; CDR3: CASSWASGGETQYF
V: TRBV15; size: -; J: TRBJ1-5; D: TRBD1; DNA: TGTGCCACCAGCAGCCGTACAGGGGTCCAAAATCAGCCCCAGCATTTT; CDR3: CATSSRTGVQNQPQHF
V: TRBV28; size: -; J: TRBJ2-5; D: -; DNA: TGTGCCAGCAGTTTGCGTTCAAGAGAGACCCAGTACTTC; CDR3: CASSLRSRETQYF
V: TRBV28; size: once; J: TRBJ1-1; D: -; DNA: TGTGCCAGCAGGCAGGGCTTCTACATGAACACTGAAGCTTTCTTT; CDR3: CASRQGFYMNTEAFF